This entry describes one T cell receptor (beta chain). The CDR3 has 13 amino acids. Germline lookup yields CDR1 SNHLY and CDR2 FYNNEI. The V gene lost 7 bases and the J gene lost 8 bases, with 14 bases spanning the gap. The data were taken from a study of blood T cells in healthy people across ages. A second PCR, run for about 7 to 11 cycles, used a sample-barcoded 5' primer plus a J-beta primer mix. From the 5' RACE reads, TCRdb called clonotypes with MiXCR, one entry per CDR3 protein. The data show about 680,000 distinct CDR3 sequences, 45% to 50% seen once. Sample: blood. The V and J genes are TRBV2 and TRBJ1-4, with D perhaps matching TRBD1 (5 bases). This sequence originates from a woman aged 60 to 75 in good health. DNA of the CDR3: TGTGCCAGCACAGGGCCCGGGAGAGAAAAACTGTTTTTT. This gives the protein CASTGPGREKLFF.